This TCR beta chain was documented in a study of PD-1 blockade in classical Hodgkin lymphoma. This clone was counted a few times. CDR1 SGHVS and CDR2 FQNEAQ come from the germline V gene. The CDR3 sequence is 15 residues long. Deletions cut 6 bases from V and 2 bases from J, with 13 bases between. The protocol was immunoSEQ multiplex PCR, while the TCRdb copy is restricted to in-frame clones and leaves out a portion. The sample yields 20,000 or so clones, around 80% seen once. Documented time point: cycle 4 day 1 (C4D1), after five to seven weeks of nivolumab. Each patient experienced a relapse that followed autologous stem cell transplantation, and brentuximab vedotin exposure varied.

The origin of this receptor is a human donor with classical Hodgkin lymphoma. This chain connects TRBV7-8 to TRBJ1-4; weak D call: TRBD1 (5 bases). This specimen consisted of peripheral blood mononuclear cells (PBMCs), obtained before the fourth cycle of nivolumab. CDR3 nucleotides: TGTGCCAGCAGGAAACTGACAGCGACTAATGAAAAACTGTTTTTT. Protein sequence: CASRKLTATNEKLFF.